These 7 T cell receptor beta chains were all obtained from the same sample, sequenced in a study of breast tumors, draining lymph nodes, adjacent tissues. TCRdb analysed the multiplex PCR reads with MiXCR anew, one entry per CDR3 protein. The repertoire includes around 170,000 distinct CDR3 sequences, around a third of them detected once, and approximately 4.3% sits in the top ten. Samples came from axillary lymph nodes draining the breast cancer. The sample taken for sequencing was axillary lymph node tissue. All receptors derive from a female donor with breast cancer. Some clones in this sample may be carry-over from other donors' samples.

The sample holds many counts of this clonotype. The chain combines TRBV20-1 with TRBJ1-4; no firm D call. V was trimmed by 2 bases and J by 7 bases, leaving 11 bases between them. Per germline, CDR1 DFQATT and CDR2 SNEGSKA (reference sequence). The CDR3 is made up of 13 amino acids. CDR3 in amino acids: CSARTQPGEKLFF. The CDR3, as DNA: TGCAGTGCTAGAACCCAGCCGGGTGAAAAACTGTTTTTT.

As for this clonotype: This may be a read error, as it is one base from a much larger clone. The V gene is TRBV27, the J gene TRBJ1-4, with D unclear. Germline V CDR1 and CDR2: MNHEY, SMNVEV (reference sequence). The CDR3 is made up of 14 amino acids. For the CDR3, the DNA is TGTGCCAGCAGTTTGAGATCAACTAATGAAAACCTGTTTTTT. It is translated as CASSLRSTNENLFF.

The chain couples TRBV5-5 to TRBJ1-2; perhaps TRBD1 as D (5 bases). Germline loops: CDR1 SGHKS, CDR2 YYEKEE (reference sequence). This CDR3 is built from 17 residues. V was trimmed by 2 bases and J by 3 bases, leaving 20 bases between them. The DNA for the CDR3 is TGTGCCAGCAGCTTTGTCAGGGCCCGATTACTCCACTATGGCTACACCTTC. Translated: CASSFVRARLLHYGYTF.

This clonotype was observed at least ten times. The V gene is TRBV20-1, the J gene TRBJ2-7, with 7 bases that match TRBD1. This CDR3 region has 18 residues. V was clipped by 2 bases and J by 4 bases; unmatched bases: 20. Germline-derived CDR1 and CDR2 are DFQATT and SNEGSKA (reference sequence). CDR3 residues: CSARTLSRDRALQYEQYF. DNA of the CDR3: TGCAGTGCTAGAACCCTTTCGAGAGACAGGGCGCTACAGTACGAGCAGTACTTC.

This clonotype was seen just once. The chain joins TRBV7-3 to TRBJ1-2; 8 positions agree with TRBD1. The CDR3 is made up of 15 amino acids. V lost 5 bases, J lost 5 bases, and 10 bases stayed unmatched. CDR1 and CDR2 from the germline V gene are SGHTA and FQGTGA. The CDR3 DNA reads as TGTGCCAGCAGCCCAACCCCGACAGGGGTTTATGGCTACACCTTC. Amino acid sequence: CASSPTPTGVYGYTF.

On this clonotype: A read error is possible here, since a much larger clone lies one base away. The chain carries TRBV5-6 and TRBJ2-1, with 8 positions matching TRBD1. This CDR3 contains 15 residues. Germline-derived CDR1 and CDR2 are SGHDT and YYEEEE. The CDR3 nucleotides read TGTGCCAGCAGCTTCGGGACAGGCCCTTTGGGGGAGCAGCTCTTC. Its protein is CASSFGTGPLGEQLF.

This clonotype was seen only a few times. Possible read error: a much larger clone is one base away. The chain couples TRBV7-3 to TRBJ2-5; 9 nucleotides agree with TRBD1. The germline gives CDR1 SGHTA, CDR2 FQGTGA. The CDR3 sequence is 15 residues long. The CDR3 DNA follows: TGTGCCATTGCCGGGACAGGGAACCCCGGAGAGACCCAGCACTTC. Its translation is CAIAGTGNPGETQHF.